The 14 T cell receptor beta chains below come from one sample, sequenced in a study of T cell responses to AZD1222 COVID-19 vaccine. Measured with immunoSEQ multiplex PCR; TCRdb has only the in-frame clones, and not every one. The table includes about 200,000 clones, about 93% detected once. Sequences were derived from peripheral blood, sampled on day 0 of MenACWY control vaccination. The receptor source for this set is an adult in good health.

The V and J genes are TRBV11-2 and TRBJ1-2; the match to TRBD1 covers 8 bases. The germline V gene encodes CDR1 SGHAT and CDR2 FQNNGV. The CDR3 sequence is 13 residues long. V lost 1 base to trimming and J lost 9 bases; unmatched junction nucleotides: 4. CDR3 in DNA: TGTGCCAGCAGCTTAGGGGACAGGAAACGCTACACCTTC. Its protein is CASSLGDRKRYTF.

The J gene is TRBJ1-6, the V gene TRBV27, with TRBD1 identical over 10 bases. V lost 3 bases, J lost 8 bases, and 10 bases stayed unmatched. CDR3 length equals 17 residues. Per germline, CDR1 MNHEY and CDR2 SMNVEV (reference sequence). Written as DNA, the CDR3 is TGTGCCAGCAGTTTGAGGCCCACCGGGACAGGGGATTCACCCCTCCACTTT. Its translation: CASSLRPTGTGDSPLHF.

This rearrangement joins TRBV25-1 to TRBJ1-2; D ambiguous. The germline V and J ends were trimmed by 3 bases and 4 bases, with 9 bases remaining between them. The CDR3 consists of 13 residues. Germline V gives CDR1 MGHDK, CDR2 SYGVNS. CDR3 in DNA: TGTGCCAGCAGTGATTGGAGTGGCTATGGCTACACCTTC. The encoded protein is CASSDWSGYGYTF.

The V call is TRBV4-1, the J call TRBJ1-2, with a weak D call TRBD1 (5 bases). V dropped 1 base and J dropped 2 bases, with 11 bases sitting between them. Germline loops: CDR1 MGHRA, CDR2 YSYEKL. The CDR3 is 15 amino acids. The CDR3 DNA reads TGCGCCAGCAGCCAAGGAACAGGACTCAACTATGGCTACACCTTC. Residues: CASSQGTGLNYGYTF.

Worth noting for this clone: Other DNA sequences in this sample translate to the same CDR3. The chain is built from TRBV30 and TRBJ1-6; TRBD1 matches 8 bases. Germline CDR1 is GTSNPN and CDR2 is SVGIG (reference sequence). CDR3 length: 14 amino acids. Losses at the gene ends were 1 base for V and 6 bases for J; bases not matched to a gene: 2. Written as DNA, the CDR3 is TGTGCCTGGAGTGGGACAGGGTCTAATTCACCCCTCCACTTT. Residues: CAWSGTGSNSPLHF.

The chain links TRBV30 to TRBJ1-5; D perhaps matches TRBD1 (5 bases). The CDR3 runs 15 residues. Germline CDR1 and CDR2: GTSNPN and SVGIG (reference sequence). Trimming pared 0 bases from V and 3 bases from J, leaving 12 bases between. CDR3 protein: CAWSVGGGYNQPQHF. DNA of the CDR3: TGTGCCTGGAGTGTAGGTGGGGGATACAATCAGCCCCAGCATTTT. Complete variable domain (other parts from reference TRBV30 and TRBJ1-5): SQTIHQWPATLVQPVGSPLSLECTVEGTSNPNLYWYRQAAGRGLQLLFYSVGIGQISSEVPQNLSASRPQDRQFILSSKKLLLSDSGFYLCAWSVGGGYNQPQHFGDGTRLSIL.

The chain joins TRBV12-3 or TRBV12-4 to TRBJ1-2; D unresolved. There are 13 residues in the CDR3. V lost 5 bases, J lost 3 bases, and 10 bases lay in between. The CDR3 region is CASSARPDYGYTF. The CDR3 DNA follows: TGTGCCAGCAGTGCCCGGCCGGACTATGGCTACACCTTC.

This clone was counted between two and nine times. The chain combines TRBV7-2 with TRBJ1-5; D gene ambiguous. CDR1 and CDR2 (germline): SGHTA, FQGNSA. CDR3 size: 14 residues. Trimming removed 5 bases from V and 0 bases from J, with 8 bases in between. CDR3 nucleotides: TGTGCCAGCAGCGCGCGGTATAGCAATCAGCCCCAGCATTTT. Its translation is CASSARYSNQPQHF.

This clone has only one observation. This chain connects TRBV28 to TRBJ1-1; D unclear. The CDR3 has 15 residues. Germline assignment: CDR1 MDHEN and CDR2 SYDVKM. V was clipped by 7 bases and J by 1 base, with 16 bases between them. Here the CDR3 reads CASTLGGLENTEAFF. The DNA of the CDR3 is TGTGCCAGCACCCTCGGAGGGCTTGAGAACACTGAAGCTTTCTTT.

This clone came up once. The chain employs TRBV7-9 and TRBJ1-6, with a tentative D call TRBD1 (5 bases). The germline CDR1 and CDR2 sequences are SEHNR and FQNEAQ (reference sequence). CDR3 size: 14 residues. The V and J ends lost 5 bases and 7 bases respectively, with 12 bases between them. The CDR3 nucleotides are TGTGCCAGCAGCACGGGACGGGCAAATTCACCCCTCCACTTT. This codes for CASSTGRANSPLHF.

The gene calls are TRBV7-3 and TRBJ2-3; 12 bases are shared with TRBD2. Germline V gene lookup returns CDR1 SGHTA and CDR2 FQGTGA. This CDR3 has 17 amino acids. V shed 5 bases and J 2 bases; nucleotides not matched to a gene: 8. The CDR3 spells CASSQMRLAGDTDTQYF. The DNA for the CDR3 is TGTGCCAGCAGCCAAATGCGACTAGCGGGGGACACAGATACGCAGTATTTT.

This chain joins TRBV7-2 and TRBJ1-2; 8 nucleotides match TRBD1. The germline V gene encodes CDR1 SGHTA and CDR2 FQGNSA. The CDR3 has 14 amino acids. Unmatched junction bases numbered 0, after V lost 1 base and J lost 2 bases. The CDR3 sequence: CASSLGQGNYGYTF. CDR3 bases: TGTGCCAGCAGCTTAGGACAGGGGAACTATGGCTACACCTTC. Together with reference TRBV7-2 and TRBJ1-2, the CDR3 gives the full variable domain: GAGVSQSPSNKVTEKGKDVELRCDPISGHTALYWYRQSLGQGLEFLIYFQGNSAPDKSGLPSDRFSAERTGGSVSTLTIQRTQQEDSAVYLCASSLGQGNYGYTFGSGTRLTVV.

The V call is TRBV10-3, the J call TRBJ2-5, with D hard to call. This CDR3 contains 14 residues. The germline V gene has CDR1 ENHRY and CDR2 SYGVKD. The V gene lost 6 bases and the J gene lost 5 bases, with 16 bases spanning the gap. The CDR3 sequence is CAIRPAGERETQYF. DNA of the CDR3: TGTGCCATCAGACCCGCTGGGGAACGGGAGACCCAGTACTTC.

The chain is built from TRBV6-5 and TRBJ2-5; perhaps TRBD1 as D (5 bases). Trimming stripped 7 bases from V and 5 bases from J, with 8 bases between. The CDR3 has 11 residues. The germline V gene has CDR1 MNHEY and CDR2 SVGAGI. DNA for the CDR3: TGTGCCAGCACGAAGGGGGAGACCCAGTACTTC. Protein product: CASTKGETQYF.